The next 31 T cell receptor beta chains were all read from a single sample in a study of blood T cell repertoires in COVID-19. Data came from immunoSEQ multiplex PCR; TCRdb stores just in-frame clones and leaves some out. The repertoire holds tens of thousands of clones, with around 81% as singletons. Sequenced sample: peripheral blood. These receptors were collected from a man aged 45-60 years with acute or convalescent COVID-19.

This CDR3 reads CSAKTGAGELFF. The CDR3 nucleotides read TGCAGCGCGAAAACAGGTGCCGGGGAGCTGTTTTTT. The J gene is TRBJ2-2, the V gene TRBV29-1; maybe TRBD1 (5 bases). Germline CDR1 and CDR2: SQVTM and ANQGSEA. Trimming took off 7 bases at V and 6 bases at J, with 12 bases between the two ends. There are 12 residues in the CDR3.

The chain uses TRBV5-1 and TRBJ2-7; D not certain. Trimming stripped 2 bases from V and 3 bases from J, with 6 bases between. CDR1 is SGHRS and CDR2 is YFSETQ in the germline V gene. The CDR3 spans 12 residues. The DNA for the CDR3 is TGCGCCAGCAGCTTCCCGGGCTACGAGCAGTACTTC. It translates to CASSFPGYEQYF.

The chain uses TRBV5-1 and TRBJ1-1, with D possibly TRBD1 on 6 matching bases. Looked up from germline, CDR1 is SGHRS and CDR2 is YFSETQ. V lost 4 bases to trimming and J lost 5 bases, with 9 bases between them. This CDR3 spans 12 amino acids. CDR3 region: CASSTQGTEAFF. The CDR3 nucleotides read TGCGCCAGCAGCACACAGGGAACTGAAGCTTTCTTT.

This clone was recorded a few times. The gene calls are TRBV6-5 and TRBJ2-7; no clear D. This CDR3 is built from 15 residues. The V gene's germline CDR1 is MNHEY and CDR2 SVGAGI. The V end was cut by 0 bases, the J end by 1 base, with 10 bases between. The CDR3 DNA reads as TGTGCCAGCAGTTACTCGGTGTCAGGATCCTACGAGCAGTACTTC. Translation gives CASSYSVSGSYEQYF.

Here the CDR3 DNA reads TGCGCCAGCAGCCAAGCAGGGGTCCAGAATCAGCCCCAGCATTTT. Translated: CASSQAGVQNQPQHF. V and J are TRBV4-1 and TRBJ1-5; a possible D gene is TRBD1 (6 bases). From germline, CDR1 is MGHRA and CDR2 YSYEKL. The CDR3 consists of 15 residues. Trimming took 1 base from V and 4 from J, leaving 11 bases between them.

V gene TRBV28 combines with J gene TRBJ2-3; D is possibly TRBD2 (5 bases). The germline V gene encodes CDR1 MDHEN and CDR2 SYDVKM. V was shortened by 5 bases and J by 2 bases, with 8 bases between the two germline ends. This CDR3 has 13 residues. The CDR3 spells CASSPGNTDTQYF. The DNA for the CDR3 is TGTGCCAGCAGTCCCGGGAACACAGATACGCAGTATTTT.

This clone was observed once. The chain carries TRBV19 and TRBJ1-5; 7 positions agree with TRBD1. Germline V gene data show CDR1 as LNHDA and CDR2 as SQIVND (reference sequence). V lost 6 bases to trimming and J lost 5 bases; unmatched junction nucleotides: 4. This CDR3 has 13 amino acids. CDR3 amino acids: CASSTGTDQPQHF. As DNA, the CDR3 is TGTGCCAGTAGCACCGGGACAGATCAGCCCCAGCATTTT.

The chain has TRBV13 and TRBJ2-7; the match to TRBD1 covers 12 bases. Germline V CDR1 and CDR2: PRHDT, FYEKMQ (reference sequence). The CDR3 length is 14 residues. V lost 5 bases and J lost 6; bases outside the gene matches: 5. Here the CDR3 DNA reads TGTGCCAGCAGCCTCCGGGACAGGGGGCTCGAGCAGTACTTC. Residues: CASSLRDRGLEQYF.

This sequence joins TRBV11-2 and TRBJ1-1; a weak D match, TRBD1 (6 bases). The germline V gene encodes CDR1 SGHAT and CDR2 FQNNGV. CDR3 length equals 14 residues. V was pared by 5 bases and J by 5 bases, with 15 bases between. In nucleotides, the CDR3 is TGTGCCAGCAGCCCTCTTACGAGGGGGACTGAAGCTTTCTTT. Translated, it gives CASSPLTRGTEAFF.

This chain uses TRBV2 with TRBJ2-7, with TRBD1 matching 8 bases. Losses at the gene ends were 1 base for V and 4 bases for J; bases not matched to a gene: 9. The CDR3 is made up of 16 amino acids. Germline CDR1 and CDR2: SNHLY and FYNNEI. CDR3 amino acids: CASSEVGTGVFYEQYF. In nucleotides, the CDR3 is TGTGCCAGCAGTGAAGTAGGGACAGGAGTCTTTTACGAGCAGTACTTC.

The chain links TRBV28 to TRBJ1-5; possible D gene TRBD1, 5 bases. V lost 8 bases to trimming and J lost 6 bases, with 11 bases between them. CDR3 length: 12 residues. Germline-derived CDR1 and CDR2 are MDHEN and SYDVKM. CDR3: CASHIQGQPQHF. The CDR3 bases are TGTGCCAGCCATATCCAGGGTCAGCCCCAGCATTTT.

The J gene is TRBJ1-1, the V gene TRBV11-2, with 10 bases fitting TRBD1. Trimming removed 6 bases from V and 4 bases from J; junction bases left unmatched: 8. Germline values: CDR1 SGHAT, CDR2 FQNNGV. The CDR3 spans 15 residues. The CDR3 loop reads CASSSRQGAGTEAFF. The CDR3 nucleotides are TGTGCCAGCAGTTCAAGACAGGGGGCAGGCACTGAAGCTTTCTTT.

As regards this clone: The sample holds other DNA sequences that translate to the same CDR3. The chain recombines TRBV27 with TRBJ2-3; TRBD2 might be the D (6 bases). Trimming pared 3 bases from V and 0 bases from J, leaving 10 bases between. This CDR3 spans 15 amino acids. In germline, CDR1 is MNHEY, CDR2 SMNVEV (reference sequence). The CDR3 loop is CASSLGGGSTDTQYF. In DNA, the CDR3 is TGTGCCAGCAGTTTGGGCGGAGGGAGCACAGATACGCAGTATTTT.

In its sample, this clone was seen once. This chain's CDR3 is CASSQGTVFYNQPQHF. Written as DNA, the CDR3 is TGCGCCAGCAGCCAAGGGACAGTTTTCTACAATCAGCCCCAGCATTTT. The chain has TRBV4-1 and TRBJ1-5; D might be TRBD1 (6 bases). CDR1 MGHRA and CDR2 YSYEKL come from the germline V gene. V lost 1 base and J 3 bases, leaving 13 bases between the germline ends. The CDR3 is made up of 16 amino acids.

This clone has just a few counts. The chain joins TRBV29-1 to TRBJ2-2; the D gene is possibly TRBD2 (6 bases). V was cut by 6 bases and J by 1 base, with 18 bases left in between. This CDR3 is built from 16 residues. CDR1 SQVTM and CDR2 ANQGSEA come from the germline V gene. This chain's CDR3 is CSVLPGGAKNTGELFF. The DNA for the CDR3 is TGCAGCGTCCTCCCAGGCGGGGCTAAGAACACCGGGGAGCTGTTTTTT.

This clone came up a few times. The V and J genes are TRBV24-1 and TRBJ2-5; 10 bases align to TRBD2. Germline trimming cut 6 bases from V and 2 bases from J; bases unmatched to any gene: 5. CDR1 and CDR2 from the germline V gene are KGHDR and SFDVKD. This CDR3 spans 15 amino acids. The CDR3 DNA follows: TGTGCCACCAGTCGGACTAGCGGAAATCAAGAGACCCAGTACTTC. It codes for CATSRTSGNQETQYF.

The genes are TRBV4-2 and TRBJ2-5; 14 bases match TRBD2. This CDR3 is 17 amino acids long. Germline CDR1 reads LGHNA; CDR2 reads YNFKEQ. Germline trimming cut 0 bases from V and 5 bases from J; bases unmatched to any gene: 5. CDR3 nucleotide sequence: TGTGCCAGCAGCCAAGAAGGGACTAGCGGGAGTATGGAGACCCAGTACTTC. Translated: CASSQEGTSGSMETQYF.

This sequence joins TRBV13 and TRBJ1-4, with 8 positions matching TRBD1. This CDR3 has 15 residues. Germline CDR1 reads PRHDT; CDR2 reads FYEKMQ (reference sequence). Germline trimming cut 5 bases from V and 7 bases from J; bases unmatched to any gene: 9. The CDR3 protein is CASSNSRTGSEKLFF. CDR3 sequence (DNA): TGTGCCAGCAGCAACAGTAGGACAGGGTCTGAAAAACTGTTTTTT.

The rearrangement links TRBV6-4 to TRBJ2-2; TRBD2 matches 8 bases. The V segment lost 3 bases and the J segment 5 bases; nucleotides outside the gene matches: 5. This CDR3 is built from 15 residues. In germline, CDR1 is MRHNA, CDR2 SNTAGT. CDR3 in DNA: TGTGCCAGCAGTGAATCAGCGGGAGTGACCGGGGAGCTGTTTTTT. Translation: CASSESAGVTGELFF.

The chain carries TRBV4-3 and TRBJ1-4; TRBD1 matches 7 bases. The J segment lost 0 bases and the V segment lost 0 bases, leaving 7 bases of the junction unmatched. The length of the CDR3 is 18 residues. Germline values: CDR1 LGHNA, CDR2 YSLEER. The CDR3 DNA reads as TGCGCCAGCAGCCAAGATTGGGGACAGTCTCCAACTAATGAAAAACTGTTTTTT. Its translation: CASSQDWGQSPTNEKLFF.

In its sample, this clone was seen once. This rearrangement joins TRBV29-1 to TRBJ2-6; 11 positions agree with TRBD1. The CDR3 runs to 19 residues. The V gene end was trimmed by 6 bases and the J gene end by 4 bases; junction bases not matched to a gene: 17. Per germline, CDR1 SQVTM and CDR2 ANQGSEA. The CDR3 here is CSVSLYGQGAPSGANVLTF. CDR3 in DNA: TGCAGCGTCTCGTTGTATGGACAGGGGGCGCCCTCAGGGGCCAACGTCCTGACTTTC.

V gene TRBV4-3 combines with J gene TRBJ2-3, with TRBD2 matching 14 bases. The CDR3 spans 17 residues. V gave up 0 bases and J gave up 5 bases; unmatched junction bases: 4. Germline CDR1 LGHNA, CDR2 YSLEER. CDR3 amino acids: CASSQETGTSGGDTQYF. The CDR3 DNA follows: TGCGCCAGCAGCCAAGAAACCGGGACTAGCGGGGGAGATACGCAGTATTTT.

The rearrangement joins TRBV30 to TRBJ1-2; D might be TRBD1 (5 bases). Germline CDR1 GTSNPN, CDR2 SVGIG (reference sequence). CDR3 length equals 14 residues. V was pared by 4 bases and J by 2 bases, with 14 bases between. CDR3 residues: CAWTGRGSNYGYTF. In DNA form, the CDR3 reads TGTGCCTGGACCGGGCGGGGGTCCAACTATGGCTACACCTTC.

The gene calls are TRBV18 and TRBJ2-7, with D possibly matching TRBD2 (7 bases). Trimming removed 5 bases at V and 5 bases at J, with 22 bases between. The CDR3 is made up of 16 amino acids. The V gene's germline CDR1 is KGHSH and CDR2 LQKENI. CDR3 sequence reads: CASSIRGGALANEQYF. The DNA of the CDR3 is TGTGCCAGCTCAATTAGAGGGGGGGCCTTGGCAAACGAGCAGTACTTC.

The chain is built from TRBV7-9 and TRBJ1-4; 9 bases fit TRBD1. CDR1 is SEHNR and CDR2 is FQNEAQ in the germline V gene (reference sequence). J was trimmed by 7 bases and V by 5 bases; bases with no gene match: 5. This CDR3 is built from 14 residues. In DNA, the CDR3 is TGTGCCAGCAGCCTGGGACAGGGTCTTGAAAAACTGTTTTTT. Translating gives CASSLGQGLEKLFF.

Notes on this clone: The germline gene is not matched at one end of the junction; a read error may be the cause. The V gene is TRBV15, the J gene TRBJ1-1; D unresolved. CDR1 is LNHNV and CDR2 is YYDKDF in the germline V gene (reference sequence). CDR3 length: 11 amino acids. For the CDR3, the DNA is TGTGCCACCAGCAGCAACAGTGAAGCTTTCTTT. Its protein is CATSSNSEAFF.

This clone has just one count. This chain links TRBV7-6 with TRBJ2-1, with TRBD1 matching 8 bases. CDR1 is SGHVS and CDR2 is FNYEAQ in the germline V gene. The length of the CDR3 is 16 residues. The junction had 5 bases not matched to a gene; V was cut back by 4 bases and J by 0 bases. In DNA, the CDR3 is TGTGCCAGCAGCTCAACCGGGACAGGCTCCTACAATGAGCAGTTCTTC. Encoded protein: CASSSTGTGSYNEQFF.

The gene calls are TRBV2 and TRBJ1-5; 9 nucleotides match TRBD1. The CDR3 spans 15 residues. The V segment lost 8 bases and the J segment 1 base; nucleotides outside the gene matches: 6. The V gene's germline CDR1 is SNHLY and CDR2 FYNNEI. CDR3 nucleotides: TGTGCCAGCCACACACAGGGGGCAAGCAATCAGCCCCAGCATTTT. This translates into CASHTQGASNQPQHF.

V and J are TRBV6-5 and TRBJ1-3, with D unresolved. V lost 11 bases and J 4 bases, leaving 9 bases between the germline ends. In germline, CDR1 is MNHEY, CDR2 SVGAGI. The CDR3 is made up of 11 amino acids. CDR3 coding DNA: TGTGCCTGCGGATTAGGAAACACCATATATTTT. Translating it yields CACGLGNTIYF.

This chain links TRBV20-1 with TRBJ2-2, with TRBD2 identical over 9 bases. The CDR3 totals 15 residues. Germline CDR1 is DFQATT and CDR2 is SNEGSKA (reference sequence). The junction had 7 bases not matched to a gene; V was cut back by 3 bases and J by 5 bases. CDR3 amino acids: CSASNAGGLTGELFF. CDR3 nucleotide sequence: TGCAGTGCTAGTAATGCGGGAGGGTTAACCGGGGAGCTGTTTTTT.

The rearrangement links TRBV19 to TRBJ2-1; 7 bases are shared with TRBD2. This CDR3 comprises 15 residues. CDR1 is LNHDA, CDR2 SQIVND, per germline (reference sequence). J gave up 3 bases and V 0 bases, and 2 bases lay outside the gene matches. The CDR3 sequence: CASSIEGLLYNEQFF. The DNA for the CDR3 is TGTGCCAGTAGTATAGAGGGACTACTCTACAATGAGCAGTTCTTC.